These T cell receptor beta chains were read from a single sample in a study of identical twins. TCRdb ran MiXCR on the 5' RACE reads and lists one entry per CDR3 protein. The sample contains 1.5 million or so distinct CDR3 sequences, under 35% of which appear only once. The sequenced sample was cord blood. The source of these receptors is a newborn girl in good health. The CDR3 runs from the conserved cysteine through the conserved F or W. Each record gives: D gene, J gene, V gene, clone size, CDR3 DNA, CDR3 protein. The D gene is left open where the match is weak. Rows may omit the clone size; those that give it use once, few, many or a size class.

d_call: NA; j_call: TRBJ2-6; v_call: TRBV14; clone_size: few; cdr3_nt: TGTGCCAGCAGCCAAGAAACATGGGCAGACTACTCTGGGGCCAACGTCCTGACTTTC; cdr3_aa: CASSQETWADYSGANVLTF
d_call: TRBD1; j_call: TRBJ1-2; v_call: TRBV28; clone_size: NA; cdr3_nt: TGTGCCAGCAGACAGCCGGGACAGCCGAACTATGGCTACACCTTC; cdr3_aa: CASRQPGQPNYGYTF
d_call: NA; j_call: TRBJ2-1; v_call: TRBV11-2; clone_size: NA; cdr3_nt: TGTGCCAGCAGCTTACTGCGGCCCAATGAGCAGTTCTTC; cdr3_aa: CASSLLRPNEQFF
d_call: TRBD1; j_call: TRBJ2-7; v_call: TRBV6-6; clone_size: few; cdr3_nt: TGTGCCAGCAGCACCATAGGACAGGGGGTCGACTACGAGCAGTACTTC; cdr3_aa: CASSTIGQGVDYEQYF
d_call: NA; j_call: TRBJ2-1; v_call: TRBV5-1; clone_size: few; cdr3_nt: TGCGCCAGCAGCTCCCAAGGGGGGCCAGCACTCGATGAGCAGTTCTTC; cdr3_aa: CASSSQGGPALDEQFF
d_call: NA; j_call: TRBJ1-2; v_call: TRBV20-1; clone_size: few; cdr3_nt: TGCAGTGCTAGAGGGGGGGGAGCGTGGGGCTACACCTTC; cdr3_aa: CSARGGGAWGYTF
d_call: TRBD2; j_call: TRBJ2-3; v_call: TRBV20-1; clone_size: NA; cdr3_nt: TGCAGTGCCACCAGAAAGGCTAGCGGGATTGCAGATACGCAGTATTTT; cdr3_aa: CSATRKASGIADTQYF
d_call: TRBD1; j_call: TRBJ2-3; v_call: TRBV29-1; clone_size: many; cdr3_nt: TGCAGCGTTGATTGGGACAGGGGCACAGATACGCAGTATTTT; cdr3_aa: CSVDWDRGTDTQYF
d_call: NA; j_call: TRBJ2-5; v_call: TRBV28; clone_size: few; cdr3_nt: TGTGCCAGCAGTTTTGGGGGGGGCGGTAAGGAGACCCAGTACTTC; cdr3_aa: CASSFGGGGKETQYF
d_call: NA; j_call: TRBJ2-1; v_call: TRBV5-1; clone_size: NA; cdr3_nt: TGCGCCAGCAGAGGGGAGGTAGGAAACTACAATGAGCAGTTCTTC; cdr3_aa: CASRGEVGNYNEQFF
d_call: NA; j_call: TRBJ2-5; v_call: TRBV21-1; clone_size: NA; cdr3_nt: TGTGCCAGCAGCAAAGAAGAGGGCAGGGGCTACAATGAGCAGTACTTC; cdr3_aa: CASSKEEGRGYNEQYF
d_call: TRBD1; j_call: TRBJ1-1; v_call: TRBV9; clone_size: NA; cdr3_nt: TGTGCCAGCAGCGTGAGTTATGACAGGGCGTTAAGAAACACTGAAGCTTTCTTT; cdr3_aa: CASSVSYDRALRNTEAFF
d_call: TRBD2; j_call: TRBJ2-1; v_call: TRBV3-1; clone_size: few; cdr3_nt: TGTGCCAGCAGCCAAGATCAGCGGGGGTACAATGAGCAGTTCTTC; cdr3_aa: CASSQDQRGYNEQFF
d_call: NA; j_call: TRBJ2-1; v_call: TRBV4-2; clone_size: few; cdr3_nt: TGTGCCAGCAGCCAGCTCACAGGGGAGGCCTCCTACAATGAGCAGTTCTTC; cdr3_aa: CASSQLTGEASYNEQFF
d_call: NA; j_call: TRBJ2-4; v_call: TRBV5-6; clone_size: few; cdr3_nt: TGTGCCAGCAGCTTCTACCGCCCGGGTTCTTACAATGAGCAGTACTTC; cdr3_aa: CASSFYRPGSYNEQYF
d_call: NA; j_call: TRBJ2-7; v_call: TRBV6-5; clone_size: NA; cdr3_nt: TGTGCCAGCAGTTACCGCTACCTCAATGAGCAGTACTTC; cdr3_aa: CASSYRYLNEQYF
d_call: TRBD2; j_call: TRBJ2-7; v_call: TRBV7-2; clone_size: NA; cdr3_nt: TGTGCCAGCAGCCTTTTAGGACTAGTCGGTGAGCAGTACTTC; cdr3_aa: CASSLLGLVGEQYF
d_call: NA; j_call: TRBJ2-5; v_call: TRBV20-1; clone_size: NA; cdr3_nt: TGCAGTGCTAGAAGCATGGGCCGGGAGACCCAGTACTTC; cdr3_aa: CSARSMGRETQYF
d_call: NA; j_call: TRBJ1-6; v_call: TRBV28; clone_size: few; cdr3_nt: TGTGCCAGCAGTTTCCGGGCCAATCTTAATAATTCACCCCTCCACTTT; cdr3_aa: CASSFRANLNNSPLHF
d_call: TRBD2; j_call: TRBJ2-1; v_call: TRBV20-1; clone_size: NA; cdr3_nt: TGCAGTGCTAGTCGTCTAGCGGCTCCCTACAATGAGCAGTTCTTC; cdr3_aa: CSASRLAAPYNEQFF
d_call: NA; j_call: TRBJ2-5; v_call: TRBV3-1; clone_size: many; cdr3_nt: TGTGCCAGCAGCCCCTGGACTTTCCGGGGGACCCAGTACTTC; cdr3_aa: CASSPWTFRGTQYF
d_call: TRBD2; j_call: TRBJ2-7; v_call: TRBV10-3; clone_size: few; cdr3_nt: TGTGCCACCGGGCCAGCGGGACCCTACGAGCAGTACTTC; cdr3_aa: CATGPAGPYEQYF
d_call: NA; j_call: TRBJ1-4; v_call: TRBV28; clone_size: once; cdr3_nt: TGTGCCAGCAGTGGTCGTCAGGGTGGATATGAAAAACTGTTTTTT; cdr3_aa: CASSGRQGGYEKLFF
d_call: TRBD1; j_call: TRBJ1-1; v_call: TRBV20-1; clone_size: NA; cdr3_nt: TGCAGTGCTAGAGTCCCAGGGGGCCTGAACACTGAAGCTTTCTTT; cdr3_aa: CSARVPGGLNTEAFF
d_call: NA; j_call: TRBJ2-1; v_call: TRBV28; clone_size: NA; cdr3_nt: TGTGCCAGCAGTTTTCTCCTAGCGTGTAACAATGAGCAGTTCTTC; cdr3_aa: CASSFLLACNNEQFF
d_call: NA; j_call: TRBJ2-7; v_call: TRBV3-1; clone_size: NA; cdr3_nt: TGTGCCAGCAGCCGGGAGAGGTACGAGCAGTACTTC; cdr3_aa: CASSRERYEQYF
d_call: TRBD1; j_call: TRBJ1-4; v_call: TRBV7-9; clone_size: NA; cdr3_nt: TGTGCCAGCAGCTTCGGGGACAGGGGGAATGAAGAACTGTTTTTT; cdr3_aa: CASSFGDRGNEELFF
d_call: TRBD1; j_call: TRBJ1-4; v_call: TRBV6-5; clone_size: NA; cdr3_nt: TGTGCCAGCAGTCCCAGGACAGGGGGCCTTTATGAAAAACTGTTTTTT; cdr3_aa: CASSPRTGGLYEKLFF
d_call: NA; j_call: TRBJ1-1; v_call: TRBV5-1; clone_size: few; cdr3_nt: TGCGCCAGCAGCTTGACAACGGGAAGCACTGAAGCTTTCTTT; cdr3_aa: CASSLTTGSTEAFF
d_call: TRBD2; j_call: TRBJ2-7; v_call: TRBV10-3; clone_size: many; cdr3_nt: TGTGCCATCACCCCCGGGACTAGCTCCTACGAGCAGTACTTC; cdr3_aa: CAITPGTSSYEQYF